Listed here is a single T cell receptor beta chain. cDNA came from about 0.51 to 1 ug RNA primed by random hexamers. Each CDR3 protein gets one entry after TCRdb re-called the immunoSEQ multiplex PCR reads with MiXCR. This table holds about 80,000 distinct CDR3 sequences, approximately 94% found once. Controls were age- and sex-matched healthy donors. This sample was included in a study of CD8 T cells in Susac syndrome. Deletions cut 0 bases from V and 5 bases from J, with 3 bases between. The germline V gene encodes CDR1 SGHRS and CDR2 YFSETQ. The CDR3 loop spans 12 amino acids. Sequenced input: CD8+ T cells from PBMCs. The chain recombines TRBV5-1 with TRBJ2-1; D is ambiguous. The clonotype comes from a human donor in good health. CDR3 sequence reads: CASSLAHNEQFF. The CDR3 DNA reads as TGCGCCAGCAGCTTGGCCCACAATGAGCAGTTCTTC. Combining the CDR3 with reference TRBV5-1 and TRBJ2-1 gives the whole variable domain KAGVTQTPRYLIKTRGQQVTLSCSPISGHRSVSWYQQTPGQGLQFLFEYFSETQRNKGNFPGRFSGRQFSNSRSEMNVSTLELGDSALYLCASSLAHNEQFFGPGTRLTVL.